Below are 8 T cell receptor beta chains sequenced from a single sample in a study of T cells in localized non-small cell lung cancer. The method was immunoSEQ multiplex PCR; TCRdb's version includes in-frame clones alone and lacks a portion of them. This table holds approximately 700 clones, around 30% found once. This sample comprised normal lung tissue next to the tumor, obtained before any cancer treatment. The source of these receptors is an older female donor with stage II lung adenocarcinoma.

The genes are TRBV15 and TRBJ1-5; 10 positions match TRBD1. From germline, CDR1 is LNHNV and CDR2 YYDKDF (reference sequence). The CDR3 has 15 residues. The V gene end was trimmed by 5 bases and the J gene end by 4 bases; junction bases not matched to a gene: 5. CDR3 in amino acids: CATSEGQGMNQPQHF. In DNA, the CDR3 is TGTGCCACCAGCGAGGGACAGGGGATGAATCAGCCCCAGCATTTT.

This clone was counted only a few times. This chain joins TRBV11-3 and TRBJ1-1, with TRBD1 matching 7 bases. With V trimmed by 3 bases and J by 1 base, 2 bases remained unmatched. Germline CDR1 is SGHNT and CDR2 is YENEEA. CDR3 length equals 14 residues. CDR3 sequence (DNA): TGTGCCAGCAGCTTGGGGGACAGGAACACTGAAGCTTTCTTT. This gives the protein CASSLGDRNTEAFF.

This clone appeared a few times. This chain uses TRBV11-3 with TRBJ1-3; TRBD1 matches 7 bases. Germline trimming cut 6 bases from V and 0 bases from J; bases unmatched to any gene: 8. Germline V gene sequence: CDR1 SGHNT, CDR2 YENEEA. The CDR3 spans 16 residues. CDR3 bases: TGTGCCAGCAGGACTCTGACAGGGATCTCTGGAAACACCATATATTTT. This codes for CASRTLTGISGNTIYF. The full variable domain, its missing parts supplied by reference TRBV11-3 and TRBJ1-3, is EAGVVQSPRYKIIEKKQPVAFWCNPISGHNTLYWYLQNLGQGPELLIRYENEEAVDDSQLPKDRFSAERLKGVDSTLKIQPAELGDSAVYLCASRTLTGISGNTIYFGEGSWLTVV.

This clone showed up just a few times. The rearrangement links TRBV4-1 to TRBJ1-2, with TRBD1 identical over 8 bases. Germline loops: CDR1 MGHRA, CDR2 YSYEKL. The length of the CDR3 is 16 residues. Trimming cost V 2 bases and J 1 base; bases outside gene matches: 6. The DNA for the CDR3 is TGCGCCAGCAGCCAAAGGACAGGGAGCGGTAACTATGGCTACACCTTC. It is translated as CASSQRTGSGNYGYTF.

In its sample, this clone is large (0.1 to 1%). The J gene is TRBJ1-1, the V gene TRBV11-3, with no clear D. V lost 5 bases and J lost 4, with 14 bases in between. The CDR3 runs 14 residues. CDR1 is SGHNT, CDR2 YENEEA, per germline. Written as DNA, the CDR3 is TGTGCCAGCAGCCTGGGGAGTGGGAGCACTGAAGCTTTCTTT. Protein product: CASSLGSGSTEAFF.

The gene calls are TRBV5-1 and TRBJ1-1, with D unresolved. Trimming removed 4 bases at V and 2 bases at J, with 12 bases between. The germline V gene encodes CDR1 SGHRS and CDR2 YFSETQ. The CDR3 sequence is 14 residues long. The CDR3 here is CASSKTTQNTEAFF. Here the CDR3 DNA reads TGCGCCAGCAGCAAGACGACACAAAACACTGAAGCTTTCTTT.

By share, this clone counts as large. The chain uses TRBV6-8 and TRBJ2-3, with D unclear. CDR1 is MNHGY and CDR2 is SAAAGT in the germline V gene. This CDR3 contains 15 residues. V was clipped by 5 bases and J by 1 base, with 13 bases between them. In nucleotides, the CDR3 is TGTGCCAGCAGTGCGACTCCCTTTGGCACAGATACGCAGTATTTT. It is translated as CASSATPFGTDTQYF.

This clone was seen only a few times. V and J are TRBV11-3 and TRBJ2-1; weak D call: TRBD2 (5 bases). CDR3 length: 16 amino acids. V lost 2 bases and J 4 bases, leaving 15 bases between the germline ends. Germline-derived CDR1 and CDR2 are SGHNT and YENEEA. CDR3 nucleotides: TGTGCCAGCAGCTTACTGGGAGCAGGTTTATACAATGAGCAGTTCTTC. Residues: CASSLLGAGLYNEQFF.